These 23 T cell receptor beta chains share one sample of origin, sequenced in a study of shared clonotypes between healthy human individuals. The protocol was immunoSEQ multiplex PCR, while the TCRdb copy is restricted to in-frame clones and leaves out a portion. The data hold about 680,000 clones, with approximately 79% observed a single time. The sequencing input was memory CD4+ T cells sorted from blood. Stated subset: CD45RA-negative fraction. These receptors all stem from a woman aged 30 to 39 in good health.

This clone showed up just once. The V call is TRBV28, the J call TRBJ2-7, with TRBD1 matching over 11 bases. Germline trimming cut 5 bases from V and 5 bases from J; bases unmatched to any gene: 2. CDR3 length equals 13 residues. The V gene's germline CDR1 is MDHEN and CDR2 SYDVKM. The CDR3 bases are TGTGCCAGCAGTACGGGACAGGGGGACGAGCAGTACTTC. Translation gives CASSTGQGDEQYF. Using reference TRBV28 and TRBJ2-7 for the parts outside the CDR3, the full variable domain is DVKVTQSSRYLVKRTGEKVFLECVQDMDHENMFWYRQDPGLGLRLIYFSYDVKMKEKGDIPEGYSVSREKKERFSLILESASTNQTSMYLCASSTGQGDEQYFGPGTRLTVT.

As DNA, the CDR3 is TGTGCCAGCAGCTTAGGGGGACTAGACACAGATACGCAGTATTTT. It encodes CASSLGGLDTDTQYF. The genes are TRBV11-2 and TRBJ2-3; TRBD2 matches 8 bases. Germline V gives CDR1 SGHAT, CDR2 FQNNGV. This CDR3 region has 15 residues. V lost 1 base and J lost 2; bases outside the gene matches: 2.

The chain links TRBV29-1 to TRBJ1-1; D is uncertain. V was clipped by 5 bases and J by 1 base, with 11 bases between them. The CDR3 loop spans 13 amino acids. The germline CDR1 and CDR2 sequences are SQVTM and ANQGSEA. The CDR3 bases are TGCAGCGTTAGATGGACTGGGAACACTGAAGCTTTCTTT. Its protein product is CSVRWTGNTEAFF.

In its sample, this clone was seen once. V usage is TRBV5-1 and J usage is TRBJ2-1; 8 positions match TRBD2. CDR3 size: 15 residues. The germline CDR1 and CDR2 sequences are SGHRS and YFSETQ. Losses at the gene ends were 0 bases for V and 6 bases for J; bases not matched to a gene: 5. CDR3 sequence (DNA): TGCGCCAGCAGCTTGGGAGCGGGAGCCCCCAATGAGCAGTTCTTC. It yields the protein CASSLGAGAPNEQFF.

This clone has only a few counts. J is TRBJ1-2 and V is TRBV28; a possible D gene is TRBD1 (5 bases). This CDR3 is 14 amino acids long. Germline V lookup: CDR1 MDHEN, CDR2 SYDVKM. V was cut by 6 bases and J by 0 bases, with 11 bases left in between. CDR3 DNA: TGTGCCAGCAGACCCGGGACGCCTAACTATGGCTACACCTTC. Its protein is CASRPGTPNYGYTF.

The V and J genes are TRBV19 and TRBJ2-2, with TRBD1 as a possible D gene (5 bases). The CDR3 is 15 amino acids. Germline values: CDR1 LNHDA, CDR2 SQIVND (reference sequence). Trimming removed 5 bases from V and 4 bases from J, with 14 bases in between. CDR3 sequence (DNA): TGTGCCAGTAGTGGGGCGCGCGCCCGCACCGGGGAGCTGTTTTTT. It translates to CASSGARARTGELFF.

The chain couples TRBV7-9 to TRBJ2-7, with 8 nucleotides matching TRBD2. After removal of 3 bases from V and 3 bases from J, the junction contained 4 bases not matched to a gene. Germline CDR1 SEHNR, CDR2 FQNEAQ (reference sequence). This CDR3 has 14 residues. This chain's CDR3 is CASSFSGKNYEQYF. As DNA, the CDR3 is TGTGCCAGCAGCTTTAGCGGGAAGAACTACGAGCAGTACTTC.

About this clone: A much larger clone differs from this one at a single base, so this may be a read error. CDR3: CASRDRVYGYTF. CDR3 nucleotide sequence: TGTGCCAGCAGGGACAGGGTGTATGGCTACACCTTC. J is TRBJ1-2 and V is TRBV2; TRBD1 agrees at 8 bases. The J segment lost 5 bases and the V segment lost 6 bases, leaving 2 bases of the junction unmatched. This CDR3 has 12 residues. The germline CDR1 and CDR2 sequences are SNHLY and FYNNEI. Full variable domain (outside the CDR3, taken from reference TRBV2 and TRBJ1-2): EPEVTQTPSHQVTQMGQEVILRCVPISNHLYFYWYRQILGQKVEFLVSFYNNEISEKSEIFDDQFSVERPDGSNFTLKIRSTKLEDSAMYFCASRDRVYGYTFGSGTRLTVV.

CDR3 in DNA: TGTGCCAGCAGTTTATCCCAGGGAGCAGATACGCAGTATTTT. It encodes CASSLSQGADTQYF. The chain employs TRBV28 and TRBJ2-3; possibly TRBD1 or TRBD2 for D (5 bases each). The CDR3 is made up of 14 amino acids. Trimming took 1 base from V and 4 from J, leaving 9 bases between them. From germline, CDR1 is MDHEN and CDR2 SYDVKM.

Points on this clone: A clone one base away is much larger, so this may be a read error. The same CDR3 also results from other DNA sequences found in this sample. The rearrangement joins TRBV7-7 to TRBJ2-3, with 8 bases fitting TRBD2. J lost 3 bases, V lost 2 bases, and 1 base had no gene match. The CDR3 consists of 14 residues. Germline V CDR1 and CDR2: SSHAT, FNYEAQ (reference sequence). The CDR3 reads CASSLSGSTDTQYF. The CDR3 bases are TGTGCCAGCAGCTTAAGCGGGAGTACAGATACGCAGTATTTT.

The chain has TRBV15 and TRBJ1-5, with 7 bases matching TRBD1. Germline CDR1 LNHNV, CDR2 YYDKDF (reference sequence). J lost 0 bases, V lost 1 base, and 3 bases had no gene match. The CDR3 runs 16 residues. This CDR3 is CATSRGDRDSNQPQHF. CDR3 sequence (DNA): TGTGCCACCAGCAGAGGCGACAGGGATAGCAATCAGCCCCAGCATTTT.

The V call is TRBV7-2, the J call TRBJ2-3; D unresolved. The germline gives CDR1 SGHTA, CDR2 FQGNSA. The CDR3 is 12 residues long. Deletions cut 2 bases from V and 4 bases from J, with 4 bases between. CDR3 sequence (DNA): TGTGCCAGCAGCTTACTGTCAGATACGCAGTATTTT. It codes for CASSLLSDTQYF.

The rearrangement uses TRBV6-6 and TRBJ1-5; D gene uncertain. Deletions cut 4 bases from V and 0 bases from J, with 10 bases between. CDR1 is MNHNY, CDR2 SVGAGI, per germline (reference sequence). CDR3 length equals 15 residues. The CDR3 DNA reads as TGTGCCAGCAGTTCGGACGGAGTTAGCAATCAGCCCCAGCATTTT. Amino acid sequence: CASSSDGVSNQPQHF.

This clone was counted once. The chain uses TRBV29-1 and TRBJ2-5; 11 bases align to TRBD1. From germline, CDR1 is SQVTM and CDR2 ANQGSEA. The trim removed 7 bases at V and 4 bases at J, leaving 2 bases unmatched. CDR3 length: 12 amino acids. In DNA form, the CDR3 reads TGCAGCGGAGGGACAGGGGGAGAGACCCAGTACTTC. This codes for CSGGTGGETQYF.

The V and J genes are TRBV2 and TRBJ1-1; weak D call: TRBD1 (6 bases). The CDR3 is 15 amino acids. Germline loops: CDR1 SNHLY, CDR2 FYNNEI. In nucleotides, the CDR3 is TGTGCTGTTTTACAGGGAAGTGGGATGAACACTGAAGCTTTCTTT. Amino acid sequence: CAVLQGSGMNTEAFF.

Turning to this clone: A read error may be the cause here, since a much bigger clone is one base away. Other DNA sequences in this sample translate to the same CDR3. The CDR3 spells CSADRDTEAFF. The DNA of the CDR3 is TGCAGTGCCGATAGGGACACTGAAGCTTTCTTT. V is TRBV20-1 and J is TRBJ1-1; D is undetermined. The germline V gene encodes CDR1 DFQATT and CDR2 SNEGSKA (reference sequence). This CDR3 has 11 residues. V lost 6 bases, J lost 3 bases, and 8 bases lay in between.

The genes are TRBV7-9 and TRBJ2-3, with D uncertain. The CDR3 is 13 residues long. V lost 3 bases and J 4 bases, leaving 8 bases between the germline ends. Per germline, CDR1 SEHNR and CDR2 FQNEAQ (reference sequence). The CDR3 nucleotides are TGTGCCAGCAGCTTTTTAGACTCAGATACGCAGTATTTT. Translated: CASSFLDSDTQYF.

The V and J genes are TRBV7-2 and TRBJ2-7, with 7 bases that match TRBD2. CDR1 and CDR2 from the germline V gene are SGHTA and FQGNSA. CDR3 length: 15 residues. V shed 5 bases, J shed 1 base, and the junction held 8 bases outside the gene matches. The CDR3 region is CASSPQAGLSYEQYF. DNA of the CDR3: TGTGCCAGCAGCCCCCAAGCGGGACTATCCTACGAGCAGTACTTC. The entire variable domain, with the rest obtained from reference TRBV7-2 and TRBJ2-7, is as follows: GAGVSQSPSNKVTEKGKDVELRCDPISGHTALYWYRQSLGQGLEFLIYFQGNSAPDKSGLPSDRFSAERTGGSVSTLTIQRTQQEDSAVYLCASSPQAGLSYEQYFGPGTRLTVT.

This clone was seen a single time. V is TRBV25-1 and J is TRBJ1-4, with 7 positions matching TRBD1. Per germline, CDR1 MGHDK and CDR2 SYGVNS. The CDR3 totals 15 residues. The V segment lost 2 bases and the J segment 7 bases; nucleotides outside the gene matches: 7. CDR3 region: CASSEGGGASEKLFF. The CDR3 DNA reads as TGTGCCAGCAGTGAAGGAGGGGGCGCGAGTGAAAAACTGTTTTTT.

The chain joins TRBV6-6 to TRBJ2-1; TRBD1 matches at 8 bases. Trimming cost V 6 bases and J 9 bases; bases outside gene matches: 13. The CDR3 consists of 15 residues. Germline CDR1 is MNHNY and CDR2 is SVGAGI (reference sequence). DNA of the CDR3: TGTGCCAGCAGAATCGGACAGGGCGGCCAGCTTGAGCAGTTCTTC. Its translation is CASRIGQGGQLEQFF.

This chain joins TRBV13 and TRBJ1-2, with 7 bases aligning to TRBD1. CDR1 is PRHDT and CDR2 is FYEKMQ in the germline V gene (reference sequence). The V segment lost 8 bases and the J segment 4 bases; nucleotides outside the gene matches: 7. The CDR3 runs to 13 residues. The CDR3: CASFEQGSYGYTF. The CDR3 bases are TGTGCCAGCTTTGAACAGGGGAGCTATGGCTACACCTTC.

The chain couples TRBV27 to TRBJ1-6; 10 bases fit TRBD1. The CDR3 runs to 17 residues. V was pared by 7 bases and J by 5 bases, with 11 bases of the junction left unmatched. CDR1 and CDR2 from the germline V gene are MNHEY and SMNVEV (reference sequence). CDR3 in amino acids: CASKMGIGTGDNSPLHF. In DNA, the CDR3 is TGTGCCAGCAAAATGGGGATAGGGACAGGGGATAATTCACCCCTCCACTTT.

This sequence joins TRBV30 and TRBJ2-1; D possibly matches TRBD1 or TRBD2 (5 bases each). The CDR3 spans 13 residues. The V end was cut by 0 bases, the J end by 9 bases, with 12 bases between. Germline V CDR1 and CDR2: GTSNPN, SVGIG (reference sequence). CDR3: CAWSVSTGGEQFF. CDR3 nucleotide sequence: TGTGCCTGGAGTGTCTCAACTGGGGGTGAGCAGTTCTTC.